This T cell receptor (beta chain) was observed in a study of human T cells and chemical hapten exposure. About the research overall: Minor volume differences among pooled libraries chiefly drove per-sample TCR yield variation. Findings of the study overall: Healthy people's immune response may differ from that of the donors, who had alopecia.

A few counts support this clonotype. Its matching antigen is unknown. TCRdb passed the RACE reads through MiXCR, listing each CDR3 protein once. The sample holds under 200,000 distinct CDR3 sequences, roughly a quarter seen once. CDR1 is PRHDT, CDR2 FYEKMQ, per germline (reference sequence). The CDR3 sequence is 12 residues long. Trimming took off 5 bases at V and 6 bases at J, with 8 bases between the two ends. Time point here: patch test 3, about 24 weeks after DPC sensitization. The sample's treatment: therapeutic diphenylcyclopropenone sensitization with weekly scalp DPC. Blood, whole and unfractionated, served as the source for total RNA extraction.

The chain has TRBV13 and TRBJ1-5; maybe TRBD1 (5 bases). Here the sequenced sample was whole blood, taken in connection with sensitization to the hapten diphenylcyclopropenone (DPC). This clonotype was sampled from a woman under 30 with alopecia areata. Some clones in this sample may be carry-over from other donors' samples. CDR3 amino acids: CASSLGRQPQHF. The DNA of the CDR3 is TGTGCCAGCAGCCTGGGACGTCAGCCCCAGCATTTT.